This T cell receptor (beta chain) was sequenced for a study of identical twins. This clonotype was seen a few times. TCRdb processed the 5' RACE reads anew with MiXCR; each CDR3 protein has one entry. The repertoire includes hundreds of thousands of distinct CDR3 sequences, 5.5% to 6.5% of them detected once, and about 2% sits in the top ten. The sequenced material came from naive T cells sorted from blood. The source is a man aged 18 to 30 in good health.

The CDR3 region has the DNA TGCAGTGCTAGAGATCTAACTAGCGCCCCAGATACGCAGTATTTT. Protein: CSARDLTSAPDTQYF. The chain couples TRBV20-1 to TRBJ2-3, with 7 bases that match TRBD2. The V and J ends lost 0 bases and 4 bases, in that order; junction bases with no gene match: 7. The CDR3 runs to 15 residues. Germline lookup yields CDR1 DFQATT and CDR2 SNEGSKA (reference sequence).